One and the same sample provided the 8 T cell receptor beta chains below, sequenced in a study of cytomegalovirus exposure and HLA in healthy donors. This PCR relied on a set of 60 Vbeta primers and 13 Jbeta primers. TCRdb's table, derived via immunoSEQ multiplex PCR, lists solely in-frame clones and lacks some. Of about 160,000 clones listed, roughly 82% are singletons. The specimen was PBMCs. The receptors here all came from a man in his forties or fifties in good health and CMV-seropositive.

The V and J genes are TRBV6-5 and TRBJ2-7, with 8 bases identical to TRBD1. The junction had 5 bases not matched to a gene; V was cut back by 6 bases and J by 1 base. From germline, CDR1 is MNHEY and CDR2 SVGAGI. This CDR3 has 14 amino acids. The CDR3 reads CASRRQGISYEQYF. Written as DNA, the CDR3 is TGTGCCAGCAGGAGACAGGGGATTTCCTACGAGCAGTACTTC.

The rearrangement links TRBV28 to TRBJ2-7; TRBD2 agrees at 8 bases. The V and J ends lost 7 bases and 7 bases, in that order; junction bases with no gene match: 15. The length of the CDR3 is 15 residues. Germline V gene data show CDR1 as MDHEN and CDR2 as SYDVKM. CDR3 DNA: TGTGCCAGCACCCTACCGGGGGGGAGGGCCGGAGAGCAGTACTTC. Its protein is CASTLPGGRAGEQYF.

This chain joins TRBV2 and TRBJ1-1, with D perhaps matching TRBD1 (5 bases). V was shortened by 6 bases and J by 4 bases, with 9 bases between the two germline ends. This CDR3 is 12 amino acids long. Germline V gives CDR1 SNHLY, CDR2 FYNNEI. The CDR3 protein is CASRNRLTEAFF. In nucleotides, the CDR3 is TGTGCCAGCAGGAACAGGCTCACTGAAGCTTTCTTT.

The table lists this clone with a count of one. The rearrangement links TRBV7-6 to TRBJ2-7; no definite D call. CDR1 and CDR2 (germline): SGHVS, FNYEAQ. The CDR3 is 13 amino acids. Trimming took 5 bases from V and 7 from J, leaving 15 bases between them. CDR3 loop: CASSTTGPGEQYF. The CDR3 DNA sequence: TGTGCCAGCAGCACAACCGGCCCGGGTGAGCAGTACTTC.

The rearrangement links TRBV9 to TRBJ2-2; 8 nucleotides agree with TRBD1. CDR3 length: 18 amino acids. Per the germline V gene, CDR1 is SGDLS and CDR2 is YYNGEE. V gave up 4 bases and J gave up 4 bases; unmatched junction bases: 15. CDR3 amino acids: CASSTTSRTGSFTGELFF. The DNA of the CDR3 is TGTGCCAGCAGCACAACATCCCGGACAGGGAGTTTCACCGGGGAGCTGTTTTTT.

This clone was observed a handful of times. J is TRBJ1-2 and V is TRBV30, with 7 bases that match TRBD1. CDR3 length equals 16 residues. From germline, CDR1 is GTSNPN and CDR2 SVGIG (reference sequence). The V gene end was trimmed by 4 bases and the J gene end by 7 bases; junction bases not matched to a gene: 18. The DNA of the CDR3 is TGTGCCTGGATTGGCTTTCCAGGGGGACTTCAGAGTGGCTACACCTTC. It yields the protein CAWIGFPGGLQSGYTF.

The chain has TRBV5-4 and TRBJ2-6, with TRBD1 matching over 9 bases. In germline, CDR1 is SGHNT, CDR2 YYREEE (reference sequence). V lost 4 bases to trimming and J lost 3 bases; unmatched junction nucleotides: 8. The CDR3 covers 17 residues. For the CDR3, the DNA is TGTGCCAGCAGCAAGGGACAGGGAGTCGGTGGGGCCAACGTCCTGACTTTC. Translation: CASSKGQGVGGANVLTF.

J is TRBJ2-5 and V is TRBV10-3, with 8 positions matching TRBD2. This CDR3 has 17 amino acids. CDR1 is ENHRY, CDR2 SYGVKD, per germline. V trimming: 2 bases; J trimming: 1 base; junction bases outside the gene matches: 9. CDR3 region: CAISEPGLAELQETQYF. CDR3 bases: TGTGCCATCAGTGAGCCCGGACTAGCCGAACTCCAAGAGACCCAGTACTTC.